The 24 T cell receptor beta chains reported below all come from one sample, sequenced in a study of T cells in Graves' hyperthyroidism and ophthalmopathy. Amplified regions were TCR beta CDR3 sequences from RNA transcripts. In the first-round RT-PCR of the TCR CDR3, the HTBI primer set was used. TCRdb analysed the multiplex PCR reads with MiXCR anew, one entry per CDR3 protein. This sample has 500,000 to 800,000 distinct CDR3 sequences, with roughly 46% found just once. Input material: peripheral blood or thyroid tissue (not recorded which). These receptor sequences come from an adult man with Graves' disease, either hyperthyroidism or ophthalmopathy (not recorded which).

This clonotype has only a few counts. The chain links TRBV12-3 or TRBV12-4 to TRBJ1-5; D is perhaps TRBD1 (5 bases). The CDR3 length is 15 residues. V was trimmed by 11 bases and J by 9 bases, leaving 26 bases between them. This CDR3 reads CAPLSGQGGVAPQHF. The CDR3 nucleotides read TGTGCCCCCTTATCGGGCCAGGGAGGGGTGGCGCCCCAGCATTTT.

In the case of this clonotype: Its ends do not fully match the called genes, so a read error is possible. The genes are TRBV2 and TRBJ2-7, with D perhaps matching TRBD1 or TRBD2 (5 bases each). Germline V lookup: CDR1 SNHLY, CDR2 FYNNEI. The CDR3 sequence is 13 residues long. CDR3 nucleotide sequence: TGTGCCAGCAGTTCCGGGCCGGGGCACGAGCAGTGCTTC. Translating gives CASSSGPGHEQCF.

The chain employs TRBV2 and TRBJ1-2, with D tentatively TRBD1 (5 bases). V was trimmed by 5 bases and J by 5 bases, leaving 12 bases between them. CDR1 is SNHLY and CDR2 is FYNNEI in the germline V gene. The length of the CDR3 is 13 residues. The CDR3 DNA reads as TGTGCCAGCAGTTTATTTGCAGGGTATGGCTACACCTTC. Protein sequence: CASSLFAGYGYTF.

About this clonotype: A much larger clone lies a single base off, so this may be a read error. The CDR3 bases are TGTGCCAGCAGCCCCCCTAGCGGGGATGAGACCCAGTACTTC. Its translation is CASSPPSGDETQYF. The J gene is TRBJ2-5, the V gene TRBV7-6; TRBD2 agrees at 9 bases. Germline lookup yields CDR1 SGHVS and CDR2 FNYEAQ. Trimming removed 5 bases from V and 5 bases from J; junction bases left unmatched: 6. This CDR3 is 14 amino acids long.

This clonotype was seen repeatedly, ten times or more. The chain has TRBV7-2 and TRBJ2-5; 7 nucleotides align to TRBD1. CDR1 SGHTA and CDR2 FQGNSA come from the germline V gene. The CDR3 covers 15 residues. V lost 5 bases to trimming and J lost 4 bases; unmatched junction nucleotides: 10. The CDR3 loop reads CASSQTGLLGETQYF. The CDR3 DNA sequence: TGTGCCAGCAGCCAGACAGGGTTACTTGGAGAGACCCAGTACTTC.

This clonotype was detected ten times or more. The V call is TRBV24-1, the J call TRBJ1-1; D gene unclear. Trimming cost V 3 bases and J 3 bases, with 4 bases left between them. The CDR3 is 12 residues long. Germline loops: CDR1 KGHDR, CDR2 SFDVKD. CDR3 region: CATSDAHTEAFF. The CDR3 DNA reads TGTGCCACCAGTGATGCCCACACTGAAGCTTTCTTT.

This clonotype came up once. A much larger clone is a single base away; this may be a read error. The chain is built from TRBV2 and TRBJ2-5; D gene unclear. There are 14 residues in the CDR3. Germline CDR1 is SNHLY and CDR2 is FYNNEI. This CDR3 is CASSKASAKETQYF. The CDR3 DNA reads as TGTGCCAGCAGTAAAGCATCGGCGAAAGAGACCCAGTACTTC.

The V and J genes are TRBV20-1 and TRBJ1-2, with D maybe TRBD1 (6 bases). Between the trimmed V and J ends, which lost 3 bases and 7 bases, there was a span of 12 bases. Germline loops: CDR1 DFQATT, CDR2 SNEGSKA (reference sequence). The CDR3 is 12 amino acids. The CDR3 coding sequence is TGCAGTGCTAGCAGGGGCCAAAGTGGCTACACCTTC. This translates into CSASRGQSGYTF.

The rearrangement joins TRBV2 to TRBJ1-4; tentative D call: TRBD1 (5 bases). CDR3 length equals 13 residues. Trimming shortened V by 1 base and J by 8 bases, and 8 bases separated the two germline ends. Germline V gene lookup returns CDR1 SNHLY and CDR2 FYNNEI. The CDR3 reads CASSEVTAEKLFF. CDR3 nucleotide sequence: TGTGCCAGCAGTGAAGTGACAGCCGAAAAACTGTTTTTT.

Ten or more counts support this clonotype. The chain carries TRBV10-3 and TRBJ1-5; 9 positions agree with TRBD1. From germline, CDR1 is ENHRY and CDR2 SYGVKD. CDR3 length equals 16 residues. V was clipped by 0 bases and J by 6 bases; unmatched bases: 6. The DNA for the CDR3 is TGTGCCATCAGTGAGTCGATAACAGGGGGCCTTCAGCCCCAGCATTTT. Translation gives CAISESITGGLQPQHF.

The V gene is TRBV2, the J gene TRBJ1-4, with 7 bases fitting TRBD1. This CDR3 comprises 15 residues. Germline V lookup: CDR1 SNHLY, CDR2 FYNNEI. Trimming took 5 bases from V and 6 from J; bases not matched to a gene: 9. The CDR3 sequence is CASSTSTGTYEKLFF. DNA for the CDR3: TGTGCCAGCAGTACCTCGACAGGGACTTATGAAAAACTGTTTTTT.

This chain joins TRBV9 and TRBJ1-5; no definite D call. The CDR3 has 10 residues. Germline V CDR1 and CDR2: SGDLS, YYNGEE. Trimming took off 0 bases at V and 11 bases at J, with 3 bases between the two ends. CDR3 nucleotide sequence: TGTGCCAGCAGCGTAGCAGCCCAGCATTTT. Its protein product is CASSVAAQHF. The complete variable domain, with remaining parts taken from reference TRBV9 and TRBJ1-5, reads DSGVTQTPKHLITATGQRVTLRCSPRSGDLSVYWYQQSLDQGLQFLIQYYNGEERAKGNILERFSAQQFPDLHSELNLSSLELGDSALYFCASSVAAQHFGDGTRLSIL.

This rearrangement joins TRBV7-9 to TRBJ1-3, with no clear D. Germline CDR1 SEHNR, CDR2 FQNEAQ (reference sequence). V was clipped by 4 bases and J by 0 bases, with 10 bases between them. This CDR3 is built from 15 residues. The DNA for the CDR3 is TGTGCCAGCAGCTCGCCGGGGTTCTCTGGAAACACCATATATTTT. Protein product: CASSSPGFSGNTIYF.

The V gene is TRBV2, the J gene TRBJ2-2; 9 bases are a match to TRBD2. V gave up 5 bases and J gave up 1 base; unmatched junction bases: 2. The CDR3 spans 15 residues. Germline V CDR1 and CDR2: SNHLY, FYNNEI. The CDR3 here is CASSSSGVNTGELFF. In nucleotides, the CDR3 is TGTGCCAGCAGTTCTAGCGGGGTGAACACCGGGGAGCTGTTTTTT. Filled out from reference TRBV2 and TRBJ2-2, the complete variable domain reads EPEVTQTPSHQVTQMGQEVILRCVPISNHLYFYWYRQILGQKVEFLVSFYNNEISEKSEIFDDQFSVERPDGSNFTLKIRSTKLEDSAMYFCASSSSGVNTGELFFGEGSRLTVL.

This clonotype was picked up many times. V usage is TRBV25-1 and J usage is TRBJ1-1, with D perhaps matching TRBD1 (6 bases). V was pared by 6 bases and J by 2 bases, with 13 bases between. Per germline, CDR1 MGHDK and CDR2 SYGVNS. This CDR3 has 14 amino acids. CDR3 bases: TGTGCCAGCAGACCTTCGACAGGCAACACTGAAGCTTTCTTT. Translated, it gives CASRPSTGNTEAFF.

The chain links TRBV19 to TRBJ2-6, with D unresolved. Germline loops: CDR1 LNHDA, CDR2 SQIVND (reference sequence). CDR3 length equals 14 residues. V was shortened by 11 bases and J by 0 bases, with 11 bases between the two germline ends. In nucleotides, the CDR3 is TGTGCCTGGAGTAGGGACTCTGGGGCCAACGTCCTGACTTTC. Its translation is CAWSRDSGANVLTF.

V is TRBV20-1 and J is TRBJ1-5; D is uncertain. The CDR3 runs 16 residues. V was clipped by 0 bases and J by 2 bases, with 14 bases between them. In germline, CDR1 is DFQATT, CDR2 SNEGSKA (reference sequence). CDR3 DNA sequence: TGCAGTGCTAGAGAGTACCGAAACCAGGGCAATCAGCCCCAGCATTTT. Its translation: CSAREYRNQGNQPQHF.

This clonotype was seen at least ten times. The chain uses TRBV7-9 and TRBJ2-2; D unclear. V lost 5 bases, J lost 5 bases, and 3 bases lay in between. Germline loops: CDR1 SEHNR, CDR2 FQNEAQ (reference sequence). CDR3 length: 11 amino acids. CDR3 sequence (DNA): TGTGCCAGCAGCCCGACCGGGGAGCTGTTTTTT. Translating it yields CASSPTGELFF.

This clonotype appeared many times. The V gene is TRBV10-2, the J gene TRBJ2-5; D is unclear. This CDR3 has 13 residues. The ends were cut back, 2 bases at V and 2 bases at J, with 6 bases in the middle. Germline V CDR1 and CDR2: WSHSY, SAAADI. The CDR3 DNA reads as TGCGCCAGCAGTGAGACAGTTCAAGAGACCCAGTACTTC. The encoded protein is CASSETVQETQYF.

There are many counts of this clonotype. The rearrangement links TRBV7-4 to TRBJ2-7; TRBD1 might be the D (6 bases). CDR1 is SGHVT and CDR2 is SQSDAQ in the germline V gene. This CDR3 has 15 amino acids. V gave up 3 bases and J gave up 3 bases, with 15 bases separating them. The CDR3 sequence: CASSFYRQEIYEQYF. The CDR3 nucleotides read TGTGCCAGCAGCTTTTATCGACAGGAGATCTACGAGCAGTACTTC.

The rearrangement uses TRBV10-3 and TRBJ1-6, with TRBD1 matching over 8 bases. V shed 7 bases and J 7 bases; nucleotides not matched to a gene: 6. Per germline, CDR1 ENHRY and CDR2 SYGVKD. This CDR3 comprises 14 residues. The CDR3 DNA is TGTGCCATCAATGACAGGGGATTGAATTCACCCCTCCACTTT. Protein product: CAINDRGLNSPLHF.

The chain carries TRBV13 and TRBJ1-1; D not certain. V was cut by 5 bases and J by 1 base, with 11 bases left in between. Germline lookup yields CDR1 PRHDT and CDR2 FYEKMQ (reference sequence). CDR3 length: 14 amino acids. In DNA form, the CDR3 reads TGTGCCAGCAGCCTGGCCTCGGCGAACACTGAAGCTTTCTTT. Its protein is CASSLASANTEAFF.

This rearrangement joins TRBV7-9 to TRBJ2-7, with 8 bases identical to TRBD1. The germline CDR1 and CDR2 sequences are SEHNR and FQNEAQ (reference sequence). The CDR3 length is 15 residues. V trimming: 4 bases; J trimming: 0 bases; junction bases outside the gene matches: 5. The CDR3 here is CASSSRDRSSYEQYF. As DNA, the CDR3 is TGTGCCAGCAGCTCCCGGGACAGGAGCTCCTACGAGCAGTACTTC.

This clonotype has just one count. The genes are TRBV6-2 or TRBV6-3 and TRBJ1-5, with D unclear. CDR1 and CDR2 from the germline V gene are MNHEY and SVGEGT. The CDR3 totals 12 residues. V was clipped by 8 bases and J by 3 bases, with 8 bases between them. This CDR3 is CASQDNNQPQHF. The CDR3 DNA is TGTGCCAGCCAAGATAACAATCAGCCCCAGCATTTT.